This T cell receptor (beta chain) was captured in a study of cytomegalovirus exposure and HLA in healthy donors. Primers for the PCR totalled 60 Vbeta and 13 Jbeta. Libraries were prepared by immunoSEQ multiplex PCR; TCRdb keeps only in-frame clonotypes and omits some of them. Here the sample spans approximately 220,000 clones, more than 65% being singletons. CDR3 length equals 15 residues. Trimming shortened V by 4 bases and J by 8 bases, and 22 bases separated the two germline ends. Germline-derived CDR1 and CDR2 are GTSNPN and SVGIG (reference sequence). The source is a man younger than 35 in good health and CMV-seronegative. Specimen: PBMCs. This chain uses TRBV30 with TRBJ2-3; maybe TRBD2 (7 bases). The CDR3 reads CAWTTGRARGATQYF. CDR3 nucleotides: TGTGCCTGGACTACGGGGAGGGCGAGGGGGGCTACGCAGTATTTT.